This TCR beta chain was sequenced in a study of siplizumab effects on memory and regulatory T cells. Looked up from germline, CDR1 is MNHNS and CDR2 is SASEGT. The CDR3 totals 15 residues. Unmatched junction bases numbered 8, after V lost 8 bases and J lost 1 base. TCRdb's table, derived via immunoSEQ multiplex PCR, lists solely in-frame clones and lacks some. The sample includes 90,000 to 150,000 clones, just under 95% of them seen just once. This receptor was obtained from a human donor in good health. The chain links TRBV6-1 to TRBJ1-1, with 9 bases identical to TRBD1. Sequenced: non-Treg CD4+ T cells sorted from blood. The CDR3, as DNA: TGTGCCAGCGTCAGACAGGGGGGAGCGAACACTGAAGCTTTCTTT. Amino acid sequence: CASVRQGGANTEAFF.